The 26 T cell receptor gamma chains below come from one sample, sequenced in a study of gammadelta T cells in human blood. TCRdb re-identified clones in the RT-PCR reads via CATT. The table has around 320 gamma-chain clones, around 2.3% seen once; the top ten hold about 30%. Sequencing used non-Vgamma9Vdelta2 gamma-delta T cells from adult blood. The origin of the receptors is a human donor.

This clone is labeled large. The chain combines TRGV4 with TRGJ1 or TRGJ2. Per the germline V gene, CDR1 is EGSTGY and CDR2 is YDSYTSSV. CDR3 length: 12 amino acids. Trimming at V came to 5 bases and at J to 6 bases, leaving 7 bases not matched to a gene. CDR3 in DNA: TGTGCCACCTGGGGGGATGGTTATAAGAAACTCTTT. Translation gives CATWGDGYKKLF.

This clone has only a few counts. The V call is TRGV4, the J call TRGJ1 or TRGJ2. This CDR3 contains 13 residues. Trimming at V came to 2 bases and at J to 2 bases, leaving 3 bases not matched to a gene. Germline V gives CDR1 EGSTGY, CDR2 YDSYTSSV. The CDR3 region has the DNA TGTGCCACCTGGGATGAGGATTATTATAAGAAACTCTTT. As protein: CATWDEDYYKKLF.

This clone is judged medium-sized (0.01 to 0.1%). The V call is TRGV4, the J call TRGJ1 or TRGJ2. Per the germline V gene, CDR1 is EGSTGY and CDR2 is YDSYTSSV. The CDR3 runs to 13 residues. Trimming cost V 4 bases and J 3 bases; bases outside gene matches: 6. In nucleotides, the CDR3 is TGTGCCACCTGGGACAACTTTTATTATAAGAAACTCTTT. Amino acids: CATWDNFYYKKLF.

V gene TRGV4 combines with J gene TRGJ1 or TRGJ2. The CDR3 length is 12 residues. CDR1 and CDR2 from the germline V gene are EGSTGY and YDSYTSSV. V dropped 5 bases and J dropped 11; count of bases not matched to a gene: 12. The CDR3 bases are TGTGCCACCTGGGCCTCCCTAGGGGAGAAACTCTTT. Its protein is CATWASLGEKLF.

As regards this clone: A read error is likely here: a far larger clone is one base away. The gene calls are TRGV9 and TRGJ1 or TRGJ2. CDR1 is GITISATS, CDR2 ISYDGTV, per germline (reference sequence). This CDR3 is 12 amino acids long. The V gene end was trimmed by 1 base and the J gene end by 7 bases; junction bases not matched to a gene: 4. The CDR3 sequence: CALWEVHYKKLF. For the CDR3, the DNA is TGTGCCTTGTGGGAGGTACACTATAAGAAACTCTTT.

Judged by abundance, this clone is large. This rearrangement joins TRGV5 to TRGJ1 or TRGJ2. The CDR3 sequence is 13 residues long. Trimming took 6 bases from V and 3 from J; bases not matched to a gene: 8. CDR1 VINAFY and CDR2 YDVSNSKD come from the germline V gene. The CDR3 sequence is CATWTFIYYKKLF. Here the CDR3 DNA reads TGTGCCACCTGGACCTTCATTTATTATAAGAAACTCTTT.

This clone was seen a handful of times. The chain joins TRGV8 to TRGJP1. The germline V gene encodes CDR1 VENAVY and CDR2 YDSYNSRV. The CDR3 runs 14 residues. V trimming: 0 bases; J trimming: 6 bases; junction bases outside the gene matches: 4. The CDR3 reads CATWDRKSGWFKIF. The DNA of the CDR3 is TGTGCCACCTGGGATAGGAAATCTGGTTGGTTCAAGATATTT.

This clone is labeled as large (0.1 to 1%). The rearrangement uses TRGV4 and TRGJ1 or TRGJ2. Germline CDR1 is EGSTGY and CDR2 is YDSYTSSV. V was pared by 5 bases and J by 3 bases, with 4 bases of the junction left unmatched. CDR3 length equals 12 residues. The CDR3 nucleotides read TGTGCCACCTGGGGGATTTATTATAAGAAACTCTTT. It yields the protein CATWGIYYKKLF.

This clone turned up a few times. J is TRGJ1 or TRGJ2 and V is TRGV4. The CDR3 is made up of 16 amino acids. The germline V gene has CDR1 EGSTGY and CDR2 YDSYTSSV. Trimming removed 4 bases from V and 0 bases from J; junction bases left unmatched: 12. The CDR3 reads CATWEREASNYYKKLF. In nucleotides, the CDR3 is TGTGCCACCTGGGAGAGAGAAGCTTCGAATTATTATAAGAAACTCTTT.

In its sample, this clone ranks as large. It is unclear where the CDR3 begins or ends on the DNA, so no DNA is shown, and the CDR3 is as TCRdb lists it. This chain connects TRGV11 to TRGJP1. TRGV11 is marked as an open reading frame, function uncertain. Inclusive of both ends, the CDR3 amounts to 18 amino acids. The CDR3 sequence is CTTVPAGLGYTTGWFKIF.

This clone is labeled large. The genes are TRGV9 and TRGJ1 or TRGJ2. Trimming at V came to 6 bases and at J to 6 bases, leaving 5 bases not matched to a gene. Per the germline V gene, CDR1 is GITISATS and CDR2 is ISYDGTV (reference sequence). The CDR3 runs 11 residues. The CDR3 region has the DNA TGTGCCTTGTGGATCCCTTATAAGAAACTCTTT. This sequence encodes CALWIPYKKLF.

Judged by abundance, this clone is large. The V gene is TRGV5, the J gene TRGJ1 or TRGJ2. Per the germline V gene, CDR1 is VINAFY and CDR2 is YDVSNSKD. CDR3 length: 11 residues. V gave up 6 bases and J gave up 4 bases; unmatched junction bases: 3. The CDR3 protein is CATWHYYKKLF. CDR3 nucleotide sequence: TGTGCCACCTGGCACTATTATAAGAAACTCTTT.

As for this clone: Other DNA sequences within the sample encode an identical CDR3. The V and J genes are TRGV2 and TRGJ1 or TRGJ2. This CDR3 region has 11 residues. Germline CDR1 and CDR2: EGSNGY and YDSYNSKV. J was trimmed by 12 bases and V by 0 bases; bases with no gene match: 5. The CDR3 spells CATWDGPGKLF. DNA for the CDR3: TGTGCCACCTGGGACGGGCCGGGGAAACTCTTT.

This clone is medium-sized in the sample. This chain links TRGV5 with TRGJ1 or TRGJ2. The CDR3 runs to 14 residues. In germline, CDR1 is VINAFY, CDR2 YDVSNSKD. J lost 4 bases, V lost 0 bases, and 6 bases had no gene match. CDR3 nucleotides: TGTGCCACCTGGGACAGGCGAGGCTATTATAAGAAACTCTTT. Protein sequence: CATWDRRGYYKKLF.

This clone is judged large (0.1 to 1%). V usage is TRGV9 and J usage is TRGJ1 or TRGJ2. From germline, CDR1 is GITISATS and CDR2 ISYDGTV (reference sequence). CDR3 length: 13 amino acids. V dropped 0 bases and J dropped 10; count of bases not matched to a gene: 9. CDR3 in amino acids: CALWEVRGIKKLF. In DNA form, the CDR3 reads TGTGCCTTGTGGGAGGTGCGTGGTATAAAGAAACTCTTT.

This clone is deemed large. V and J are TRGV5 and TRGJ1 or TRGJ2. The J segment lost 8 bases and the V segment lost 1 base, leaving 5 bases of the junction unmatched. The CDR3 is 12 residues long. Germline V gene data show CDR1 as VINAFY and CDR2 as YDVSNSKD. The CDR3 region is CATWDSRNKKLF. CDR3 coding DNA: TGTGCCACCTGGGACAGTAGGAATAAGAAACTCTTT.

By its share, this clone is large (0.1 to 1%). The chain carries TRGV8 and TRGJ1 or TRGJ2. With V trimmed by 9 bases and J by 5 bases, 10 bases remained unmatched. There are 12 residues in the CDR3. Germline V gene data show CDR1 as VENAVY and CDR2 as YDSYNSRV. The chain's CDR3 is CATPNKDYKKLF. DNA of the CDR3: TGTGCCACCCCAAATAAGGATTATAAGAAACTCTTT.

Sample share makes this clone large. The V and J genes are TRGV9 and TRGJ1 or TRGJ2. Germline V gene lookup returns CDR1 GITISATS and CDR2 ISYDGTV (reference sequence). V was clipped by 3 bases and J by 12 bases; unmatched bases: 8. This CDR3 has 11 residues. The CDR3 here is CALWEPSRKLF. The CDR3 DNA reads TGTGCCTTGTGGGAGCCCTCTCGGAAACTCTTT.

The chain uses TRGV8 and TRGJ1 or TRGJ2. Germline V gene lookup returns CDR1 VENAVY and CDR2 YDSYNSRV. CDR3 length: 14 amino acids. J was trimmed by 0 bases and V by 0 bases; bases with no gene match: 2. The CDR3 loop is CATWDRRNYYKKLF. The CDR3 DNA is TGTGCCACCTGGGATAGGAGGAATTATTATAAGAAACTCTTT.

Concerning this clone: A read error likely explains why the TCRdb protein, taken from a much larger clone, differs from this DNA's translation at residue 4; the protein shown is translated from the DNA. The chain combines TRGV9 with TRGJ1 or TRGJ2. The junction had 8 bases not matched to a gene; V was cut back by 10 bases and J by 5 bases. CDR1 is GITISATS and CDR2 is ISYDGTV in the germline V gene (reference sequence). CDR3 length: 11 amino acids. The CDR3 sequence: CAFGVNYKKLF. The DNA of the CDR3 is TGTGCCTTTGGGGTGAATTATAAGAAACTCTTT.

Judged by abundance, this clone is large (0.1 to 1%). The V gene is TRGV4, the J gene TRGJ1 or TRGJ2. The germline gives CDR1 EGSTGY, CDR2 YDSYTSSV. The CDR3 length is 14 residues. The V segment lost 0 bases and the J segment 3 bases; nucleotides outside the gene matches: 5. Written as DNA, the CDR3 is TGTGCCACCTGGGATGGGCGCCTTTATTATAAGAAACTCTTT. Protein sequence: CATWDGRLYYKKLF.

This clone was picked up a small number of times. TCRdb lists the protein of a much larger clone for this DNA, which differs at residue 3, so this is likely a read error; the protein given here is translated from the DNA itself. The chain is built from TRGV1 and TRGJ1 or TRGJ2. TRGV1 is given ORF status, its function remaining uncertain. This CDR3 contains 14 residues. This CDR3 reads CAAWDSFGYYKKLF. In DNA, the CDR3 is TGTGCCGCCTGGGACTCTTTCGGCTATTATAAGAAACTCTTT.

The sample holds a few counts of this clone. The protein held in TCRdb is that of a much larger clone and does not match this DNA's translation at residue 11, likely because of a read error; the protein shown is translated from the DNA. The chain carries TRGV4 and TRGJ1 or TRGJ2. The V segment lost 4 bases and the J segment 12 bases; nucleotides outside the gene matches: 18. Per the germline V gene, CDR1 is EGSTGY and CDR2 is YDSYTSSV. This CDR3 contains 14 residues. CDR3 amino acids: CATWEHSQSPMKLF. The DNA of the CDR3 is TGTGCCACCTGGGAACACAGCCAGAGCCCCATGAAACTCTTT.

This clone counts as large (0.1 to 1%). A read error may account for a junction end that differs from germline. The chain combines TRGV9 with TRGJ1 or TRGJ2. Germline V gene data show CDR1 as GITISATS and CDR2 as ISYDGTV (reference sequence). This CDR3 comprises 11 residues. The CDR3 loop reads CARARRYKKLF. DNA for the CDR3: TGCGCTCGGGCGAGGCGTTATAAGAAACTCTTT.

The genes are TRGV3 and TRGJ1 or TRGJ2. The CDR3 covers 15 residues. J lost 6 bases, V lost 0 bases, and 11 bases had no gene match. Germline lookup yields CDR1 VTNTFY and CDR2 YDVSTARD (reference sequence). In DNA form, the CDR3 reads TGTGCCACCTGGGACAGGCCCGGCGCACGTTATAAGAAACTCTTT. Translation: CATWDRPGARYKKLF.

In the case of this clone: In the same sample, other DNA sequences code for this CDR3. This chain uses TRGV2 with TRGJ1 or TRGJ2. This CDR3 comprises 13 residues. The ends lost 0 bases at V and 4 bases at J; junction bases unmatched: 3. The germline CDR1 and CDR2 sequences are EGSNGY and YDSYNSKV. In nucleotides, the CDR3 is TGTGCCACCTGGGACGGGAGATATTATAAGAAACTCTTT. Its protein is CATWDGRYYKKLF.